Here is one T cell receptor beta chain with its context. The target antigen is unknown. A sort by CD45RO/CCR7/CD25/CD127/CD95/CD27 yielded CD4+ naive, central memory, regulatory and stem cell-like memory cells. The CDR3 is 15 amino acids. Trimming left V 4 bases short and J 4 bases short, with 15 bases between. The germline V gene encodes CDR1 SGHRS and CDR2 YFSETQ. The sample originates from a study of beta chain features in type 1 diabetes. Overall study findings and caveats: High-TCR-expressing cells could be over-represented by cDNA sequencing. The question left open here concerned HLA type influencing TCRB rearrangement. Insertion counts at VDJ junctions were lower in type 1 diabetes patients, who also showed more deletions there.

Expressed TCRB transcripts got sequenced, as all isolated RNA was reverse transcribed. Profiling relied on immunoSEQ multiplex PCR, and the TCRdb table lists in-frame clones only, not all of them. The sample lists some 360,000 clones, around a fifth occurring once. This TCR derives from a woman younger than 30 in good health. The sample comprised naive CD4+ T cells from blood. This chain joins TRBV5-1 and TRBJ2-1; the D gene is possibly TRBD2 (8 bases). The CDR3 DNA sequence: TGCGCCAGCAGCCGGGGGGGACAGAGGTACAATGAGCAGTTCTTC. Its protein is CASSRGGQRYNEQFF.